The following is a TCR beta chain sequence with its context. Antigen specificity is unknown. The record originates from a study of T-cell memory formation after mild COVID-19. TCR alpha and TCR beta cDNA libraries carrying sample barcodes and UMIs were produced by 5'RACE using constant-segment primers. TCRdb fed the 5' RACE reads into MiXCR, producing one record per CDR3 protein. The repertoire has just over 400,000 distinct CDR3 sequences, roughly a quarter of them found once; the top ten carry around 13%. Whole-study results and caveats: Most CD4+ clones that shrank were in CM and EM, while CD8+ ones turned up in EMRA.

V lost 0 bases and J 6 bases, leaving 15 bases between the germline ends. Germline V CDR1 and CDR2: SGHRS, YFSETQ. CDR3 size: 15 residues. This sequence joins TRBV5-1 and TRBJ1-1, with no clear D. The receptor was isolated from an adult woman who had mild COVID-19 (a few samples of this study predate the infection). Cell type and time point are not known. The sequenced sample consisted of PBMCs or a T cell subset sorted from them (not recorded which). CDR3 nucleotides: TGCGCCAGCAGCTTGGGCGTTACGGTTGTCCCTGAAGCTTTCTTT. This gives the protein CASSLGVTVVPEAFF.